Included here is one T cell receptor (beta chain) sequence, with context. This sample is drawn from a study of blood T cell repertoires in COVID-19. V lost 5 bases and J 3 bases, leaving 14 bases between the germline ends. Germline-derived CDR1 and CDR2 are SEHNR and FQNEAQ (reference sequence). This CDR3 has 15 residues. Study processing details: Reference gene primers were amplified, and this amplification served to estimate nucleated cell counts. Profiling relied on immunoSEQ multiplex PCR, and the TCRdb table lists in-frame clones only, not all of them. Clone size and the V and J calls come from that table; the DNA yielded D and trimming. The table has roughly 120,000 clones, over 75% seen once.

The TCR was taken from a human donor with active COVID-19. The donor label of this sample is uncertain. The chain uses TRBV7-9 and TRBJ2-1, with D possibly matching TRBD1 (7 bases). The sample taken for sequencing was peripheral blood. In DNA, the CDR3 is TGTGCCAGCAGCGAGGCGGGACAGTTCTACAATGAGCAGTTCTTC. Translation gives CASSEAGQFYNEQFF.